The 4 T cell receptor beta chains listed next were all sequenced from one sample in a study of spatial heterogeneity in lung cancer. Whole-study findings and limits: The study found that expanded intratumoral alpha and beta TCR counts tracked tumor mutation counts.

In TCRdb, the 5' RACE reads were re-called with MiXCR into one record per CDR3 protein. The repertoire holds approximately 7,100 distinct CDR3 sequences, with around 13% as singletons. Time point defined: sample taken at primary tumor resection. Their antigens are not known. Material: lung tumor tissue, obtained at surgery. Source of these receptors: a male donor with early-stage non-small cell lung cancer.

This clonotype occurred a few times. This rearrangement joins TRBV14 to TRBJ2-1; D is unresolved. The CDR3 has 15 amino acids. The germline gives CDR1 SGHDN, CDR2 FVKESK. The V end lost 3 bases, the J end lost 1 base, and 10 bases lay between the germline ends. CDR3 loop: CASSQLGASYNEQFF. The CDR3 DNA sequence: TGTGCCAGCAGCCAGCTGGGCGCATCCTACAATGAGCAGTTCTTC.

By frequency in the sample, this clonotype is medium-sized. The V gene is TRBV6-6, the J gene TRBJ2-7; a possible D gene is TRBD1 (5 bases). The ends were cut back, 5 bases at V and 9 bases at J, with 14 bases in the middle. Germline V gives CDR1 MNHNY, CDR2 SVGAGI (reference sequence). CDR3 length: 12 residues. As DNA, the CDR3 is TGTGCCAGCAGTCGCGACAGCTCGGGGCAGTACTTC. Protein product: CASSRDSSGQYF.

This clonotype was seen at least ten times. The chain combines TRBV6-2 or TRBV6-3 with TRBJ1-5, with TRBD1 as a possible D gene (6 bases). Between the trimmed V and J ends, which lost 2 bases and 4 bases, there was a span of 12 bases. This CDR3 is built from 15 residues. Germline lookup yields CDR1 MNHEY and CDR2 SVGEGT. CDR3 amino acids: CASSYASRGNQPQHF. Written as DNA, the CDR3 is TGTGCCAGCAGTTACGCATCCAGGGGTAATCAGCCCCAGCATTTT.

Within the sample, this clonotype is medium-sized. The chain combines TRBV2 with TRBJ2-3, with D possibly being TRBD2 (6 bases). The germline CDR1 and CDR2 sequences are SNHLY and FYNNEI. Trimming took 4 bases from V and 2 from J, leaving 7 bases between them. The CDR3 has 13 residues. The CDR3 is CASSGDFTDTQYF. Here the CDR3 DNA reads TGTGCCAGCAGTGGGGACTTCACAGATACGCAGTATTTT.